These 19 T cell receptor beta chains share one sample of origin, sequenced in a study of T cells after yellow fever vaccination. TCRdb used MiXCR to reprocess the 5' RACE reads, holding one entry per CDR3 protein. The table records under 300,000 distinct CDR3 sequences, roughly 6.2% of them present only once. The source material was CD4+ T cells sorted from PBMCs, sampled on the day of the yellow fever booster vaccination. The receptor source for this set is a young man who received the YFV17D yellow fever vaccine.

The V gene is TRBV29-1, the J gene TRBJ2-3, with D perhaps TRBD2 (6 bases). CDR1 and CDR2 (germline): SQVTM, ANQGSEA. The length of the CDR3 is 14 residues. V dropped 7 bases and J dropped 6 bases, with 20 bases sitting between them. For the CDR3, the DNA is TGCAGCGCCCGGGTTTCGAGCGGGCGGGATACGCAGTATTTT. It codes for CSARVSSGRDTQYF.

The V gene is TRBV9, the J gene TRBJ1-1; no reliable D call. Germline CDR1 reads SGDLS; CDR2 reads YYNGEE. Trimming removed 0 bases at V and 4 bases at J, with 7 bases between. The length of the CDR3 is 13 residues. CDR3 bases: TGTGCCAGCAGCGTAGAGCCAGGCACTGAAGCTTTCTTT. It codes for CASSVEPGTEAFF.

The gene calls are TRBV19 and TRBJ2-7; possible D gene TRBD2, 6 bases. V was clipped by 7 bases and J by 3 bases, with 19 bases between them. The CDR3 is made up of 15 amino acids. Germline values: CDR1 LNHDA, CDR2 SQIVND (reference sequence). The CDR3 bases are TGTGCCAGTAACCTAGGGGAGGAGGGGAGCTACGAGCAGTACTTC. Translation: CASNLGEEGSYEQYF.

The rearrangement links TRBV5-4 to TRBJ2-1; maybe TRBD1 (6 bases). Germline-derived CDR1 and CDR2 are SGHNT and YYREEE (reference sequence). Trimming cost V 4 bases and J 9 bases, with 20 bases left between them. The CDR3 length is 15 residues. The CDR3 sequence is CASSKQGPLSGEQFF. As DNA, the CDR3 is TGTGCCAGCAGCAAACAGGGCCCCCTAAGCGGTGAGCAGTTCTTC.

This clonotype was recorded many times. The CDR3 here is CASSAGTVTGELFF. In nucleotides, the CDR3 is TGTGCCAGCAGCGCCGGGACAGTAACCGGGGAGCTGTTTTTT. J is TRBJ2-2 and V is TRBV5-6; 7 positions match TRBD1. The CDR3 totals 14 residues. The V gene's germline CDR1 is SGHDT and CDR2 YYEEEE. The V gene end was trimmed by 4 bases and the J gene end by 5 bases; junction bases not matched to a gene: 5.

The rearrangement uses TRBV5-1 and TRBJ2-5; 9 nucleotides align to TRBD1. The V and J ends lost 0 bases and 7 bases, in that order; junction bases with no gene match: 7. This CDR3 spans 15 amino acids. In germline, CDR1 is SGHRS, CDR2 YFSETQ. CDR3 loop: CASSLAEGQGGTQYF. The CDR3 DNA reads as TGCGCCAGCAGCTTGGCCGAGGGACAGGGAGGGACCCAGTACTTC.

The chain uses TRBV27 and TRBJ2-7; 13 bases agree with TRBD2. With 6 bases clipped from V and 5 bases from J, the junction kept 4 bases outside the gene matches. This CDR3 has 14 amino acids. CDR1 is MNHEY and CDR2 is SMNVEV in the germline V gene (reference sequence). The CDR3 region has the DNA TGTGCCAGCAGATCTGGACTAGCGGGAGACGAGCAGTACTTC. Its protein is CASRSGLAGDEQYF.

This rearrangement joins TRBV18 to TRBJ2-5, with D possibly being TRBD2 (6 bases). Trimming stripped 0 bases from V and 5 bases from J, with 16 bases between. CDR3 length equals 16 residues. Germline CDR1 and CDR2: KGHSH and LQKENI. This CDR3 is CASSPPRAGSAETQYF. The CDR3 coding sequence is TGTGCCAGCTCACCACCGAGGGCGGGAAGTGCGGAGACCCAGTACTTC.

The V gene is TRBV10-2, the J gene TRBJ2-2, with D perhaps matching TRBD1 (6 bases). This CDR3 contains 16 residues. CDR1 WSHSY and CDR2 SAAADI come from the germline V gene. V was cut by 3 bases and J by 4 bases, with 15 bases left in between. CDR3 in DNA: TGCGCCAGCAGTGACGGCTACAGGGTCGGCACCGGGGAGCTGTTTTTT. Amino acids: CASSDGYRVGTGELFF.

This clonotype was counted only a few times. This chain links TRBV4-3 with TRBJ2-6; unclear D gene. Germline V CDR1 and CDR2: LGHNA, YSLEER. This CDR3 has 16 residues. V was cut by 0 bases and J by 1 base, with 7 bases left in between. This CDR3 is CASSQDPPSGANVLTF. DNA for the CDR3: TGCGCCAGCAGCCAAGATCCCCCTTCTGGGGCCAACGTCCTGACTTTC.

The chain carries TRBV7-8 and TRBJ2-1, with 11 nucleotides matching TRBD2. The CDR3 consists of 16 residues. V shed 5 bases and J 7 bases; nucleotides not matched to a gene: 10. The germline CDR1 and CDR2 sequences are SGHVS and FQNEAQ. The CDR3: CASSAFTSGSGNEQFF. CDR3 bases: TGTGCCAGCAGCGCCTTTACTAGCGGGAGTGGTAATGAGCAGTTCTTC. Based on the CDR3 plus reference TRBV7-8 and TRBJ2-1, the full variable domain is GAGVSQSPRYKVAKRGQDVALRCDPISGHVSLFWYQQALGQGPEFLTYFQNEAQLDKSGLPSDRFFAERPEGSVSTLKIQRTQQEDSAVYLCASSAFTSGSGNEQFFGPGTRLTVL.

This clonotype was counted between two and nine times. The rearrangement joins TRBV28 to TRBJ1-5; tentative D call: TRBD1 (5 bases). Trimming took 1 base from V and 4 from J, leaving 23 bases between them. Germline assignment: CDR1 MDHEN and CDR2 SYDVKM. This CDR3 is 19 amino acids long. The DNA of the CDR3 is TGTGCCAGCAGTTTATATACAAGGGTGTCGGGACTGAGGAATCAGCCCCAGCATTTT. It encodes CASSLYTRVSGLRNQPQHF.

This clonotype was seen a few times. The rearrangement links TRBV3-1 to TRBJ2-1; TRBD2 might be the D (6 bases). Germline CDR1 and CDR2: LGHDT and YNNKEL (reference sequence). Trimming left V 3 bases short and J 4 bases short, with 19 bases between. The CDR3 is made up of 17 amino acids. CDR3 region: CASSHPLTRLTYNEQFF. The CDR3 bases are TGTGCCAGCAGCCACCCTTTGACTAGACTAACTTACAATGAGCAGTTCTTC.

This clonotype was counted a few times. The chain combines TRBV18 with TRBJ2-5, with D maybe TRBD1 (7 bases). This CDR3 comprises 15 residues. Germline CDR1 KGHSH, CDR2 LQKENI. V was shortened by 8 bases and J by 2 bases, with 18 bases between the two germline ends. The CDR3 region has the DNA TGTGCCAGCACCCAAGGCGGGACAGCACAAGAGACCCAGTACTTC. Its protein product is CASTQGGTAQETQYF. Combining the CDR3 with reference TRBV18 and TRBJ2-5 gives the whole variable domain NAGVMQNPRHLVRRRGQEARLRCSPMKGHSHVYWYRQLPEEGLKFMVYLQKENIIDESGMPKERFSAEFPKEGPSILRIQQVVRGDSAAYFCASTQGGTAQETQYFGPGTRLLVL.

This clonotype was recorded a few times. This chain connects TRBV6-5 to TRBJ1-2; D might be TRBD1 (6 bases). V lost 2 bases and J 1 base, leaving 11 bases between the germline ends. This CDR3 has 15 residues. Germline-derived CDR1 and CDR2 are MNHEY and SVGAGI. The CDR3 DNA reads as TGTGCCAGCAGTTACCCTTTACAGGGTAACTATGGCTACACCTTC. Protein: CASSYPLQGNYGYTF.

In its sample, this clonotype was seen many times. The chain links TRBV7-2 to TRBJ2-7; 9 nucleotides match TRBD1. CDR3 length: 15 amino acids. With 5 bases clipped from V and 6 bases from J, the junction kept 11 bases outside the gene matches. Looked up from germline, CDR1 is SGHTA and CDR2 is FQGNSA. CDR3 sequence: CASSRPGQGFTEQYF. CDR3 nucleotide sequence: TGTGCCAGCAGCCGTCCAGGACAGGGGTTCACCGAGCAGTACTTC.

This clonotype was seen a few times. The J gene is TRBJ2-3, the V gene TRBV7-2; D may correspond to TRBD1 or TRBD2 (5 bases each). Deletions cut 5 bases from V and 0 bases from J, with 12 bases between. Germline loops: CDR1 SGHTA, CDR2 FQGNSA. The CDR3 totals 15 residues. This CDR3 is CASSKRGRSTDTQYF. CDR3 in DNA: TGTGCCAGCAGCAAAAGGGGACGGAGCACAGATACGCAGTATTTT.

This clonotype appeared a few times. The CDR3 region has the DNA TGTGCCAGCAGCTTAGGGACAGCGGCTCAAGAGACCCAGTACTTC. This gives the protein CASSLGTAAQETQYF. This rearrangement joins TRBV7-9 to TRBJ2-5, with TRBD1 as a possible D gene (6 bases). Deletions cut 1 base from V and 2 bases from J, with 11 bases between. The CDR3 consists of 15 residues. Germline V gene lookup returns CDR1 SEHNR and CDR2 FQNEAQ (reference sequence).

The V call is TRBV7-2, the J call TRBJ2-7; 7 nucleotides agree with TRBD1. The junction had 7 bases not matched to a gene; V was cut back by 4 bases and J by 7 bases. Looked up from germline, CDR1 is SGHTA and CDR2 is FQGNSA. This CDR3 is built from 13 residues. CDR3 DNA: TGTGCCAGCAGCTCACAACAGGGGCGGGAGCAGTACTTC. Protein sequence: CASSSQQGREQYF.